The 17 T cell receptor beta chains below come from one sample, sequenced in a study of vaccination and CD4 T cells after COVID-19 (dated 2022 in TCRdb). Explained via the paper, the treatment or condition label denotes: roughly 11-day PBMC culture with coronavirus spike peptide pools or control peptides (ViraFEST assay). Libraries were prepared through PCR. Reads for this sample came from an Illumina iSeq 100. DNA from cultured CD4+ T cells underwent TCR sequencing with the Oncomine TCR Beta short-read assay at the Johns Hopkins FTIC core. TCRdb applied fastp at Q25 and MiXCR to the public reads, then kept only in-frame beta chains. Every entry covers one CDR3 protein and lists the most common genes and DNA from its rows. Here the sample has fewer than 15,000 distinct CDR3 sequences; 50% to 60% occur a single time. The ten largest clones capture 15% of the sample. No antigen has been assigned to these receptors.

The sample consisted of CD4+ T cells from blood, cultured in vitro. These receptors were obtained from a human donor who had recovered from COVID-19.

The rearrangement joins TRBV6-1 to TRBJ2-5, with TRBD1 as a possible D gene (6 bases). With 8 bases removed from V and 0 bases from J, the gap between germline ends came to 19 bases. The CDR3 loop spans 16 amino acids. Germline loops: CDR1 MNHNS, CDR2 SASEGT. CDR3 amino acids: CASRRGWGPDQETQYF. CDR3 bases: TGTGCCAGCCGACGAGGTTGGGGGCCGGACCAAGAGACCCAGTACTTC.

V is TRBV10-3 and J is TRBJ2-7; D may correspond to TRBD1 or TRBD2 (6 bases each). The germline V and J ends were trimmed by 0 bases and 4 bases, with 10 bases remaining between them. CDR1 and CDR2 from the germline V gene are ENHRY and SYGVKD. This CDR3 comprises 14 residues. The CDR3, as DNA: TGTGCCATCAGTGAGTCGACGGGGGCATACGAGCAGTACTTC. Its translation is CAISESTGAYEQYF.

The chain uses TRBV7-9 and TRBJ1-1; possible D gene TRBD1, 6 bases. This CDR3 is built from 14 residues. Germline V CDR1 and CDR2: SEHNR, FQNEAQ (reference sequence). V gave up 2 bases and J gave up 5 bases, with 12 bases separating them. The CDR3 spells CASSLLGGNTEAFF. The CDR3, as DNA: TGTGCCAGCAGCTTACTAGGGGGGAATACTGAAGCTTTCTTT.

The V gene is TRBV7-9, the J gene TRBJ2-3, with 7 bases aligning to TRBD2. Germline trimming cut 2 bases from V and 2 bases from J; bases unmatched to any gene: 4. CDR3 length equals 15 residues. Germline CDR1 and CDR2: SEHNR and FQNEAQ (reference sequence). This CDR3 is CASSLSGRSTDTQYF. The DNA of the CDR3 is TGTGCCAGCAGCTTATCCGGGAGGTCCACAGATACGCAGTATTTT.

This chain links TRBV20-1 with TRBJ1-2; D not certain. Trimming removed 1 base at V and 7 bases at J, with 10 bases between. This CDR3 is 12 amino acids long. Germline V gene data show CDR1 as DFQATT and CDR2 as SNEGSKA (reference sequence). The CDR3 is CSARGQDGGYTF. For the CDR3, the DNA is TGCAGTGCTAGAGGGCAGGACGGTGGCTACACCTTC.

CDR3 region: CASSTRLAGVGETQYF. CDR3 in DNA: TGTGCCAGCAGTACCCGACTAGCGGGAGTTGGAGAGACCCAGTACTTC. The chain combines TRBV27 with TRBJ2-5; 12 bases fit TRBD2. The CDR3 is 16 residues long. In germline, CDR1 is MNHEY, CDR2 SMNVEV (reference sequence). J lost 4 bases, V lost 5 bases, and 8 bases had no gene match.

This clonotype was picked up one time. The chain joins TRBV28 to TRBJ2-3; 8 bases agree with TRBD2. The CDR3 is 16 amino acids. Germline V gene lookup returns CDR1 MDHEN and CDR2 SYDVKM. Trimming at V came to 10 bases and at J to 0 bases, leaving 12 bases not matched to a gene. CDR3 loop: CAITRGASGSTDTQYF. CDR3 DNA sequence: TGTGCCATCACTAGGGGGGCTAGCGGGAGCACAGATACGCAGTATTTT.

This clonotype is deemed medium-sized. The J gene is TRBJ2-1, the V gene TRBV6-4; 11 nucleotides line up with TRBD2. V lost 0 bases and J lost 6; bases outside the gene matches: 1. The CDR3 runs 15 residues. Germline values: CDR1 MRHNA, CDR2 SNTAGT. In DNA, the CDR3 is TGTGCCAGCAGTGACTCAACTAGCGGGAGCAATGAGCAGTTCTTC. Translation: CASSDSTSGSNEQFF.

This rearrangement joins TRBV7-3 to TRBJ1-1; D unresolved. V lost 2 bases, J lost 5 bases, and 9 bases lay in between. CDR1 and CDR2 from the germline V gene are SGHTA and FQGTGA. The CDR3 spans 13 residues. CDR3 in amino acids: CASSLLIGTEAFF. CDR3 DNA: TGTGCCAGCAGCTTACTTATAGGGACTGAAGCTTTCTTT.

This clonotype came up a few times. The chain couples TRBV6-5 to TRBJ2-4; D remains unclear. Germline V gives CDR1 MNHEY, CDR2 SVGAGI. The germline V and J ends were trimmed by 0 bases and 6 bases, with 15 bases remaining between them. This CDR3 has 16 residues. The CDR3: CASSYSNFPPRNIQYF. CDR3 DNA: TGTGCCAGCAGTTACTCGAACTTCCCCCCCCGAAACATTCAGTACTTC.

The rearrangement uses TRBV7-2 and TRBJ2-5; possible D gene TRBD1, 7 bases. V was cut by 4 bases and J by 4 bases, with 13 bases left in between. Germline assignment: CDR1 SGHTA and CDR2 FQGNSA. This CDR3 spans 14 amino acids. The CDR3 nucleotides read TGTGCCAGCAGCTCAGGGGGAGGAGGAGAGACCCAGTACTTC. It yields the protein CASSSGGGGETQYF. The full variable domain, with the rest looked up from reference TRBV7-2 and TRBJ2-5, is GAGVSQSPSNKVTEKGKDVELRCDPISGHTALYWYRQSLGQGLEFLIYFQGNSAPDKSGLPSDRFSAERTGGSVSTLTIQRTQQEDSAVYLCASSSGGGGETQYFGPGTRLLVL.

The V gene is TRBV18, the J gene TRBJ2-7, with D possibly TRBD1 on 5 matching bases. This CDR3 is 14 amino acids long. V was shortened by 5 bases and J by 2 bases, with 13 bases between the two germline ends. Germline values: CDR1 KGHSH, CDR2 LQKENI. Here the CDR3 DNA reads TGTGCCAGCTCAAGCAGACAGCGCGCCTACGAGCAGTACTTC. As protein: CASSSRQRAYEQYF.

The chain has TRBV25-1 and TRBJ1-4, with unresolved D. Trimming removed 6 bases at V and 3 bases at J, with 11 bases between. The CDR3 is made up of 14 amino acids. Per germline, CDR1 MGHDK and CDR2 SYGVNS. DNA of the CDR3: TGTGCCAGCAGAGTATCGGGAGCTAATGAAAAACTGTTTTTT. Encoded protein: CASRVSGANEKLFF.

In its sample, this clonotype ranks as large. V is TRBV2 and J is TRBJ2-1, with D possibly being TRBD1 (5 bases). The germline CDR1 and CDR2 sequences are SNHLY and FYNNEI. Trimming removed 6 bases at V and 0 bases at J, with 12 bases between. There are 15 residues in the CDR3. DNA for the CDR3: TGTGCCAGCAGAGACAGCATGAGCTCCTACAATGAGCAGTTCTTC. It yields the protein CASRDSMSSYNEQFF.

The rearrangement links TRBV20-1 to TRBJ2-7, with unresolved D. The CDR3 loop spans 14 amino acids. The ends were cut back, 6 bases at V and 1 base at J, with 16 bases in the middle. Per the germline V gene, CDR1 is DFQATT and CDR2 is SNEGSKA (reference sequence). CDR3 region: CSAQSPASSYEQYF. CDR3 sequence (DNA): TGCAGTGCACAAAGTCCTGCCTCTTCCTACGAGCAGTACTTC.

The CDR3 loop reads CASSEKEYMNTEAFF. The CDR3 DNA follows: TGTGCCAGCAGCGAAAAAGAGTATATGAACACTGAAGCTTTCTTT. The chain joins TRBV9 to TRBJ1-1; D not resolved. CDR3 length equals 15 residues. Germline V gives CDR1 SGDLS, CDR2 YYNGEE. Trimming shortened V by 3 bases and J by 0 bases, and 12 bases separated the two germline ends.

The J gene is TRBJ2-5, the V gene TRBV20-1; a possible D gene is TRBD1 (5 bases). The CDR3 covers 13 residues. Deletions cut 5 bases from V and 1 base from J, with 11 bases between. The V gene's germline CDR1 is DFQATT and CDR2 SNEGSKA (reference sequence). CDR3: CSASPDIQETQYF. In DNA form, the CDR3 reads TGCAGTGCTTCTCCGGACATCCAAGAGACCCAGTACTTC.